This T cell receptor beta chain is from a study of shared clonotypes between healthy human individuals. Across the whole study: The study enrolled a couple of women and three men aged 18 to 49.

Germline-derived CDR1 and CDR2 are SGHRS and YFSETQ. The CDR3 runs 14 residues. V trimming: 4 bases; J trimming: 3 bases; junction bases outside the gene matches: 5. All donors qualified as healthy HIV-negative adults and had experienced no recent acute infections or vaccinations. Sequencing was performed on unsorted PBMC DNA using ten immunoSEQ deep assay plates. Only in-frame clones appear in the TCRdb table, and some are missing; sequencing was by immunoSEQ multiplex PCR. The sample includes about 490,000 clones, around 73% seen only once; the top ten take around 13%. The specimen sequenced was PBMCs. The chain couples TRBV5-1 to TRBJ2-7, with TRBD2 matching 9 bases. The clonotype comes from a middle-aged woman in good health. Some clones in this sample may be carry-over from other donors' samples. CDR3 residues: CASSQTSGSYEQYF. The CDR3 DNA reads TGCGCCAGCAGCCAGACTAGCGGAAGCTACGAGCAGTACTTC.